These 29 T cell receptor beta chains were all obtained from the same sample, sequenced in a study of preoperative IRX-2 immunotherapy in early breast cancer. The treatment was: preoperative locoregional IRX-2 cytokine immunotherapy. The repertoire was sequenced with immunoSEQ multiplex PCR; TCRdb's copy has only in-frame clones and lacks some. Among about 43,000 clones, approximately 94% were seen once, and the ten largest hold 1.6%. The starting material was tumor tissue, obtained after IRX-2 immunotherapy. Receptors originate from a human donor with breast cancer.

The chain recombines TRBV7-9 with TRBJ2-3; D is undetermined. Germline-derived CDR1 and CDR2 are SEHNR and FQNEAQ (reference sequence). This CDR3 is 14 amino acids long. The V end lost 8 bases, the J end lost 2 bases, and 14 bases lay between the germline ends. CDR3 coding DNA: TGTGCCAGCTCTGGTTATCCAAACACAGATACGCAGTATTTT. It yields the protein CASSGYPNTDTQYF.

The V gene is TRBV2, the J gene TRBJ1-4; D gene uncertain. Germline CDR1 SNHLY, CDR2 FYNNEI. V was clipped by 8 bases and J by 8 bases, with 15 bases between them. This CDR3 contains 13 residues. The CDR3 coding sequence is TGTGCCAGCGGGCAAGAAGTAGGCGAAAAACTGTTTTTT. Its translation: CASGQEVGEKLFF.

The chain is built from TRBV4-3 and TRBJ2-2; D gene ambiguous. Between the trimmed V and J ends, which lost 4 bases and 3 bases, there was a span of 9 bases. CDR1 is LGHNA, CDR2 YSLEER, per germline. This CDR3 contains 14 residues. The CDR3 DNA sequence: TGCGCCAGCAGCCCCGCCCTCGACACCGGGGAGCTGTTTTTT. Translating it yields CASSPALDTGELFF.

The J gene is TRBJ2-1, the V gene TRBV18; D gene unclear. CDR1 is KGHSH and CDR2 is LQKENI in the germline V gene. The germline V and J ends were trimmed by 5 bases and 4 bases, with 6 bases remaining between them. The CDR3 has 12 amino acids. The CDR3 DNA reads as TGTGCCAGCTCATCCCAATACAATGAGCAGTTCTTC. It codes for CASSSQYNEQFF.

The CDR3 here is CASSVNRAGDTIYF. In DNA form, the CDR3 reads TGTGCCAGCAGTGTAAACAGGGCAGGAGACACCATATATTTT. The J gene is TRBJ1-3, the V gene TRBV2, with D possibly being TRBD1 (6 bases). CDR1 is SNHLY and CDR2 is FYNNEI in the germline V gene. The V end lost 4 bases, the J end lost 8 bases, and 15 bases lay between the germline ends. There are 14 residues in the CDR3.

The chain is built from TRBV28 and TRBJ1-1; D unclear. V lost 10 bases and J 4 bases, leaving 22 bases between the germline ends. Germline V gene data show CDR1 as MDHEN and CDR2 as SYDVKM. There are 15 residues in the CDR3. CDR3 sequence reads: CATSRRGRVATEAFF. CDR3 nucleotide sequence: TGTGCCACCAGCAGGCGGGGAAGAGTGGCCACTGAAGCTTTCTTT.

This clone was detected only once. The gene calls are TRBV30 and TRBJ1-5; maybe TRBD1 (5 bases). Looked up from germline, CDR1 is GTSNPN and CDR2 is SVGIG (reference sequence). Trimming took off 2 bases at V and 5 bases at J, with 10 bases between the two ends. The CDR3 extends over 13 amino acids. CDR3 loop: CAWSLSGDQPQHF. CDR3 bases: TGTGCCTGGAGTCTTTCGGGGGATCAGCCCCAGCATTTT.

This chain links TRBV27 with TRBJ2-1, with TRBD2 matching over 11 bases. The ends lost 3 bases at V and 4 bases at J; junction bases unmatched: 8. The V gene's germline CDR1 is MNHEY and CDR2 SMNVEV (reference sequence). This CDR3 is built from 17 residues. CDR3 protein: CASSLRVSGGVYNEQFF. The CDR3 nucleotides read TGTGCCAGCAGTTTGAGAGTTAGCGGGGGGGTATACAATGAGCAGTTCTTC.

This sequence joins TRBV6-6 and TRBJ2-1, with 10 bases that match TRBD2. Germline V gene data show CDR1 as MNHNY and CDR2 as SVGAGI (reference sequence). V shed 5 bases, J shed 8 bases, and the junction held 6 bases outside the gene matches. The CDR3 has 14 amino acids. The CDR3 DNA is TGTGCCAGCAGTCCTAGCGGGAGCGGCCATGAGCAGTTCTTC. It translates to CASSPSGSGHEQFF.

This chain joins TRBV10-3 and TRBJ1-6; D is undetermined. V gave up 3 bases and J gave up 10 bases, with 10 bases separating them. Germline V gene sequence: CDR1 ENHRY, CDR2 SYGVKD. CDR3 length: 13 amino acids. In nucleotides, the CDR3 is TGTGCCATCAGTGATATCCCGGGATCACCCCTCCACTTT. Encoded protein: CAISDIPGSPLHF.

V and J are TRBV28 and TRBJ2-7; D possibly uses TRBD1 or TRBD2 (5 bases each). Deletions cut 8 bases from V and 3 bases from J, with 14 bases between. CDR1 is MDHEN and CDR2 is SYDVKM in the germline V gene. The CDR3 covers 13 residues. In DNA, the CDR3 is TGTGCCAGCCGTTGGTATGGGGGCTACGAGCAGTACTTC. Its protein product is CASRWYGGYEQYF.

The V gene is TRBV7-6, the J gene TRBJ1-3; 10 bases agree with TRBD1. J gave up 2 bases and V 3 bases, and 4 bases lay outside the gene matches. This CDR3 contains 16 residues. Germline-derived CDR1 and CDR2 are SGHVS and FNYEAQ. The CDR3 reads CASSLTGQGAGNTIYF. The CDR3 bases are TGTGCCAGCAGCTTGACCGGACAGGGGGCTGGAAACACCATATATTTT.

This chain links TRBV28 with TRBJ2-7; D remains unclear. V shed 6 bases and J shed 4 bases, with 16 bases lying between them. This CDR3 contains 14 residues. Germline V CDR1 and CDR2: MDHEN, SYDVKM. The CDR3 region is CASRRHGEPYEQYF. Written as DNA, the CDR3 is TGTGCCAGCAGAAGACACGGAGAACCTTACGAGCAGTACTTC.

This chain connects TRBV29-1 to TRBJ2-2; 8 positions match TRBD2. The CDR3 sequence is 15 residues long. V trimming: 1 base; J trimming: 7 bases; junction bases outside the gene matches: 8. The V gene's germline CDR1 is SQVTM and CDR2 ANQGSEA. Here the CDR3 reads CSVEVRGGRNGELFF. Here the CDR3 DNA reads TGCAGCGTTGAAGTACGGGGGGGCCGGAACGGGGAGCTGTTTTTT.

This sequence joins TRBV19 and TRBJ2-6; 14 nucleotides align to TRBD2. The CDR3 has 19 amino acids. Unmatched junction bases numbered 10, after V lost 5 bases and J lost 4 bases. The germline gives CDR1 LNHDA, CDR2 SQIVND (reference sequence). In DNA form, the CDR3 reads TGTGCCAGTAGTCCCCGGGGACTAGCGGGAGTGGCGGGGGCCAACGTCCTGACTTTC. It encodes CASSPRGLAGVAGANVLTF.

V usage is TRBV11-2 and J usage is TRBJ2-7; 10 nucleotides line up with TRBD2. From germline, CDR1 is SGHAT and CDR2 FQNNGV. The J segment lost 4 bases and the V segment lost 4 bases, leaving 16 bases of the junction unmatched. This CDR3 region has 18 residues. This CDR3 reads CASSSIRRASGSLYEQYF. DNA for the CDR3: TGTGCCAGCAGCTCCATTAGGCGGGCTAGCGGGAGTTTGTACGAGCAGTACTTC.

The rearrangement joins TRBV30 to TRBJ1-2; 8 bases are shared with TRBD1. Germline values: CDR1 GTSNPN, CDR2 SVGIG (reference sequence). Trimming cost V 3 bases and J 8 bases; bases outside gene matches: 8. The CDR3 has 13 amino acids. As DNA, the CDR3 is TGTGCCTGGAGCGCAGACAGGGGATGGGGCTACACCTTC. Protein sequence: CAWSADRGWGYTF. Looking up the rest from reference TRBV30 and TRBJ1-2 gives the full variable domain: SQTIHQWPATLVQPVGSPLSLECTVEGTSNPNLYWYRQAAGRGLQLLFYSVGIGQISSEVPQNLSASRPQDRQFILSSKKLLLSDSGFYLCAWSADRGWGYTFGSGTRLTVV.

For the CDR3, the DNA is TGCAGCGTTGAAGATTGGAAGCGGCGGGCCACAGATACGCAGTATTTT. Its translation is CSVEDWKRRATDTQYF. The rearrangement joins TRBV29-1 to TRBJ2-3; tentatively, D is TRBD2 (5 bases). Per germline, CDR1 SQVTM and CDR2 ANQGSEA. Trimming cost V 0 bases and J 2 bases, with 15 bases left between them. The CDR3 extends over 16 amino acids.

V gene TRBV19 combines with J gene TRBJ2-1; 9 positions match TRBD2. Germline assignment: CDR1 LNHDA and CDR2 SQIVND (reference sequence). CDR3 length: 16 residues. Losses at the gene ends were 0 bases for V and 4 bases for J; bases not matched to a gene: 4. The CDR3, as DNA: TGTGCCAGTAGTATAGATCCAGCGGGGGGTTACAATGAGCAGTTCTTC. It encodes CASSIDPAGGYNEQFF.

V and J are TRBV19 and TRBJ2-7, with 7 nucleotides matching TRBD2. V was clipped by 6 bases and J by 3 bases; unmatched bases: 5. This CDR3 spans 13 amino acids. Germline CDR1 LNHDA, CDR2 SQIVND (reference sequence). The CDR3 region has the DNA TGTGCCAGTAGACTAGCGAGCAACTACGAGCAGTACTTC. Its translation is CASRLASNYEQYF.

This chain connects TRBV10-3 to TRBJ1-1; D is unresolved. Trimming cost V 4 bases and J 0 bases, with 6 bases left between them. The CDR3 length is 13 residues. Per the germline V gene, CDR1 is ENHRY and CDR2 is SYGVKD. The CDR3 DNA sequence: TGTGCCATCAGTGCACAGTTGAACACTGAAGCTTTCTTT. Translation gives CAISAQLNTEAFF.

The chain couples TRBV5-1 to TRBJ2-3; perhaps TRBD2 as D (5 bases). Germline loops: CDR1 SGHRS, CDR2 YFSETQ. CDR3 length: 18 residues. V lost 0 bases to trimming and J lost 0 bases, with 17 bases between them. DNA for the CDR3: TGCGCCAGCAGCTTGGGAGCGGCGGCTCACTCTAGCACAGATACGCAGTATTTT. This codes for CASSLGAAAHSSTDTQYF.

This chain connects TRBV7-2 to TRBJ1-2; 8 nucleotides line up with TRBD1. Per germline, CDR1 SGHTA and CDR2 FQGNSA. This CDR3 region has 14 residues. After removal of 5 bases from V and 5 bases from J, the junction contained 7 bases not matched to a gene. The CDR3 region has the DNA TGTGCCAGCAGCGTAACACAGGGGGAATATGGCTACACCTTC. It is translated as CASSVTQGEYGYTF. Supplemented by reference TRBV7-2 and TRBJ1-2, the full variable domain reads GAGVSQSPSNKVTEKGKDVELRCDPISGHTALYWYRQSLGQGLEFLIYFQGNSAPDKSGLPSDRFSAERTGGSVSTLTIQRTQQEDSAVYLCASSVTQGEYGYTFGSGTRLTVV.

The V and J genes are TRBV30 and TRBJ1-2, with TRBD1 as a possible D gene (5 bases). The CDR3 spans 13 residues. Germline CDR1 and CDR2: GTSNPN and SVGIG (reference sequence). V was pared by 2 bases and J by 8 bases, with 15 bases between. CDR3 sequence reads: CAWSSRGALGYTF. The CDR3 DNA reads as TGTGCCTGGAGTTCCCGCGGGGCACTCGGCTACACCTTC.

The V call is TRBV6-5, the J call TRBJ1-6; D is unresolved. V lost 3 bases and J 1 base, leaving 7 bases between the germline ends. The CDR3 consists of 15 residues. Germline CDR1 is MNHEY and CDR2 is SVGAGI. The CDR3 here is CASSYQGSYNSPLHF. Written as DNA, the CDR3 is TGTGCCAGCAGTTATCAAGGGTCCTATAATTCACCCCTCCACTTT.

The CDR3 is CASSPGGDTQYF. CDR3 nucleotide sequence: TGTGCCAGCAGCCCGGGGGGGGATACGCAGTATTTT. This chain uses TRBV7-2 with TRBJ2-3; 8 bases agree with TRBD2. Germline trimming cut 5 bases from V and 6 bases from J; bases unmatched to any gene: 1. The CDR3 spans 12 residues. Germline V lookup: CDR1 SGHTA, CDR2 FQGNSA.

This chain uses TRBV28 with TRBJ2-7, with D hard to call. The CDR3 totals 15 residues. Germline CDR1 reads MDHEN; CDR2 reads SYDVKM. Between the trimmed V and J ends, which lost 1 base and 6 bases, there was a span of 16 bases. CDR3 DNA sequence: TGTGCCAGCAGTTTATCAACGAACTTATATGGCGAGCAGTACTTC. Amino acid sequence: CASSLSTNLYGEQYF.

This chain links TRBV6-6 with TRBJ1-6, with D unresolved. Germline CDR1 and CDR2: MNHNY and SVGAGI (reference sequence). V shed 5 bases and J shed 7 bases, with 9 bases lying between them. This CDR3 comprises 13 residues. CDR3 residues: CASSGEGNSPLHF. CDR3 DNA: TGTGCCAGCAGTGGAGAGGGAAATTCACCCCTCCACTTT.

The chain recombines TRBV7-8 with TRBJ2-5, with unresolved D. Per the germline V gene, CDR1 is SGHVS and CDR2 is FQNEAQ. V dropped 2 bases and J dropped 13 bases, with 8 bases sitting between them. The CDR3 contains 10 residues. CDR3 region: CASSLFLVYF. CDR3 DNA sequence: TGTGCCAGCAGCTTATTTCTAGTGTACTTC.